This T cell receptor beta chain was identified during a study of control samples from healthy donors and cancer patients. This clone has a handful of counts. CDR1 is MNHEY and CDR2 is SVGAGI in the germline V gene. The CDR3 extends over 16 amino acids. The ends were cut back, 2 bases at V and 2 bases at J, with 15 bases in the middle. TCRdb keeps only in-frame clones here, not all; method: immunoSEQ multiplex PCR. The sample lists 80,000 or so clones, 89% seen once, with about 5.5% in the top ten. The sequenced sample consisted of blood. The chain links TRBV6-5 to TRBJ1-2, with D possibly matching TRBD1 (6 bases). The origin of this receptor is a man aged 50-59 years in good health. The CDR3 DNA sequence: TGTGCCAGCAGTTACCAGACAGGAGGGGGAAACTATGGCTACACCTTC. It yields the protein CASSYQTGGGNYGYTF.